This is a list of T cell receptor beta chains from one sample in a study of blood T cells in healthy people across ages. TCRdb used MiXCR to reprocess the 5' RACE reads, holding one entry per CDR3 protein. The sample has hundreds of thousands of distinct CDR3 sequences, under 45% seen once; the top ten hold 15% to 25%. The sample consisted of blood. The source of these receptors is a man aged 55 to 70 in good health. The CDR3 runs from the conserved cysteine through the conserved F or W. D genes are given only for firm matches.

v_call,d_call,cdr3_aa
TRBV28,NA,CASSSHFAGTGTDTQYF
TRBV20-1,NA,CSASSRGTNEKLFF
TRBV4-3,TRBD2,CASSPSGGGYEQFF
TRBV7-2,NA,CASSLAGAVSGNTIYF
TRBV29-1,NA,CSVDVGSSTGYTF
TRBV29-1,NA,CSVERGSYGYTF
TRBV11-2,NA,CASSLETAYYEQYF
TRBV6-1,TRBD1,CASSGFVGQGRGEAFF
TRBV9,NA,CASSVGATGSYEQYF
TRBV5-4,TRBD2,CASFRDSIGGSSYNEQFF
TRBV11-2,NA,CASSLISGSVLDTQYF
TRBV28,TRBD1,CASEPQGANTEAFF
TRBV15,NA,CATSRDPAGFSTDTQYF
TRBV9,NA,CASSVDRGGGTTDTQYF
TRBV12-3/TRBV12-4,NA,CASRSSSGDYGYTF
TRBV7-9,TRBD1,CASSARTGGYNEQFF
TRBV11-2,TRBD1,CASSLEGQVGNEQYF
TRBV5-1,NA,CASSLGLHEQFF
TRBV7-2,NA,CASSFAGEVTEAFF
TRBV4-1,NA,CASSPPATGYTDTQYF
TRBV5-6,NA,CASSLAIQYEQYF
TRBV5-5,NA,CASSLEGTVPPHEQYF
TRBV4-3,NA,CASSQDLYREDYGYTF
TRBV14,TRBD2,CASSQEITSGAREQYF
TRBV11-2,NA,CASSLEGGESSYEQYF
TRBV11-2,NA,CASSGGWRNSYEQYF
TRBV4-3,NA,CASSQVTGELFF
TRBV9,NA,CASSPRGTASTEAFF
TRBV2,NA,CASRVWNEQYF
TRBV3-1,NA,CASSLTGRRQFF
TRBV29-1,NA,CSVGAGTSNQPQHF
TRBV3-1,TRBD1,CTSSLGTGEVNEQYF
TRBV28,NA,CASTSPSDTQYF
TRBV6-5,NA,CASSHSPDTANYGYTF
TRBV27,TRBD2,CASSPLAGGQEPQYF
TRBV5-1,NA,CASSPQVRTEISYEQYF
TRBV3-1,TRBD2,CASTPSRVTQRGHNEQFF
TRBV30,TRBD1,CAWSITGAYNEQFF
TRBV20-1,NA,CSALDKVGFSNQPQHF
TRBV20-1,NA,CSAYLPLGSGTQYF
TRBV5-1,NA,CASSLDLNSYEQYF
TRBV11-2,NA,CASSFGLGGRETQYF